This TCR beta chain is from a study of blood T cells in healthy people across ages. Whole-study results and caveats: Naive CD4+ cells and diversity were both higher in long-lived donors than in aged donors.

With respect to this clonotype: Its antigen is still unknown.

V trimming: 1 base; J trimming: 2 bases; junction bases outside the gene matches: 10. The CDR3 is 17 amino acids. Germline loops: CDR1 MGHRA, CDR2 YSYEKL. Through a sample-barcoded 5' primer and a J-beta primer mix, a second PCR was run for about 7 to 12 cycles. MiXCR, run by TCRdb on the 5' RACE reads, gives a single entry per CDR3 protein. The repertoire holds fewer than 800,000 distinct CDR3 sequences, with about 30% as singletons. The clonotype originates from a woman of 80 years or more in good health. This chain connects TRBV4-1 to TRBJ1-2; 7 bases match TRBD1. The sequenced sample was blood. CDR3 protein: CASSQVPRAGQNYGYTF. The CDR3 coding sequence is TGCGCCAGCAGCCAAGTTCCTAGAGCGGGACAGAACTATGGCTACACCTTC.